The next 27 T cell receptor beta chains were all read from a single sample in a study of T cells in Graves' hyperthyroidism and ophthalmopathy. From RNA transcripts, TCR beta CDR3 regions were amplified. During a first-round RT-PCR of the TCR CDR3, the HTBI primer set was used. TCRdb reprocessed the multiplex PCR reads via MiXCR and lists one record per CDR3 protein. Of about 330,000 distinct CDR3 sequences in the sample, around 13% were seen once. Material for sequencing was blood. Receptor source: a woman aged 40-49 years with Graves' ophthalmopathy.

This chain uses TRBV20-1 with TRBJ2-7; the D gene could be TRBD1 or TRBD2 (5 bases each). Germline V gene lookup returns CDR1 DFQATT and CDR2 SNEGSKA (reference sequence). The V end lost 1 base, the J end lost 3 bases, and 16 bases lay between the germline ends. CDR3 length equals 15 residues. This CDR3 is CSARGDESGYYEQYF. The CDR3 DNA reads TGCAGTGCTAGAGGGGACGAGTCGGGCTACTACGAGCAGTACTTC.

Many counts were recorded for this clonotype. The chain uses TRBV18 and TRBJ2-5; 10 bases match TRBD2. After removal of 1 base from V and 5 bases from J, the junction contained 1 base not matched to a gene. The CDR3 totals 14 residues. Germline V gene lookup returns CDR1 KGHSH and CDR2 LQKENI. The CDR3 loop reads CASSPQLAGETQYF. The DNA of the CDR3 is TGTGCCAGCTCACCACAACTAGCGGGGGAGACCCAGTACTTC.

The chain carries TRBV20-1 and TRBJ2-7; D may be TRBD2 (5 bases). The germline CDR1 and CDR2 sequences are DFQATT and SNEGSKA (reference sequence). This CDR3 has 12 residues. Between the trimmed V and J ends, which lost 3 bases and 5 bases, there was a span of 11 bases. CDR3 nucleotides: TGCAGTGCTAGCGGGGTTGGCGACGAGCAGTACTTC. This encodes CSASGVGDEQYF.

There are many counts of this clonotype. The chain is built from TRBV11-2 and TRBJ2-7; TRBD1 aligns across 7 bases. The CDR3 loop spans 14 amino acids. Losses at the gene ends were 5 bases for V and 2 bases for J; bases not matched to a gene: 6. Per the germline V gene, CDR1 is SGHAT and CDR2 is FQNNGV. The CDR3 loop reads CASSPYRGPYEQYF. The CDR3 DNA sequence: TGTGCCAGCAGCCCCTACAGGGGCCCCTACGAGCAGTACTTC.

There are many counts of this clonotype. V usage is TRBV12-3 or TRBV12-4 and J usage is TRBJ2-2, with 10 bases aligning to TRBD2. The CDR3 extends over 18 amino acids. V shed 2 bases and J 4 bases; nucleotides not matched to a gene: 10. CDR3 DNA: TGTGCCAGCAGTTTACTGAGGCGAGCGGGAGGGCCCACCGGGGAGCTGTTTTTT. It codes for CASSLLRRAGGPTGELFF.

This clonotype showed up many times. CDR3 DNA sequence: TGTGCCAGCAGTTTAGGGGGGTATATAGCTTTCTTT. Its protein product is CASSLGGYIAFF. The J gene is TRBJ1-1, the V gene TRBV28, with D possibly being TRBD1 (5 bases). Germline V gene data show CDR1 as MDHEN and CDR2 as SYDVKM. This CDR3 contains 12 residues. V gave up 2 bases and J gave up 10 bases, with 11 bases separating them.

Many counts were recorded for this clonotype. DNA for the CDR3: TGTGCCAGCAGTTTGGTGATGGTGGAGCAGTACTTC. This translates into CASSLVMVEQYF. The gene calls are TRBV28 and TRBJ2-7; D not certain. V lost 3 bases to trimming and J lost 7 bases, with 10 bases between them. Germline values: CDR1 MDHEN, CDR2 SYDVKM. This CDR3 spans 12 amino acids.

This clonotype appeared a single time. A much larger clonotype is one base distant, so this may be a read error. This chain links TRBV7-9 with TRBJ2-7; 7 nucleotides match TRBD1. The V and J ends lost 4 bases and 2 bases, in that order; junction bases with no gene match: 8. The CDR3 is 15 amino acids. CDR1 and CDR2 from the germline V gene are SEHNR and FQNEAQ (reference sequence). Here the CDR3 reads CASSYKTGQAYEQYF. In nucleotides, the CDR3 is TGTGCCAGCAGCTACAAGACCGGACAGGCCTACGAGCAGTACTTC. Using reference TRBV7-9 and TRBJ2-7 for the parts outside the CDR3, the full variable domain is DTGVSQNPRHKITKRGQNVTFRCDPISEHNRLYWYRQTLGQGPEFLTYFQNEAQLEKSRLLSDRFSAERPKGSFSTLEIQRTEQGDSAMYLCASSYKTGQAYEQYFGPGTRLTVT.

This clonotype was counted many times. The CDR3 DNA reads as TGTGCCAGCAGTGAAGGTCTCAGCTCCTACGAGCAGTACTTC. Translating gives CASSEGLSSYEQYF. The genes are TRBV6-1 and TRBJ2-7, with D unresolved. CDR3 size: 14 residues. Trimming cost V 1 base and J 0 bases, with 7 bases left between them. Germline V gives CDR1 MNHNS, CDR2 SASEGT.

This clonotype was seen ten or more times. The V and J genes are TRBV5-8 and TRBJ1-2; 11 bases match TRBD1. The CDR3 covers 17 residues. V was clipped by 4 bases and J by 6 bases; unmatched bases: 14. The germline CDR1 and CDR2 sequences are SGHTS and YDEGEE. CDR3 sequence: CASSHWTGGAVSHGYTF. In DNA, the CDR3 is TGTGCCAGCAGCCATTGGACAGGGGGCGCCGTATCGCATGGCTACACCTTC.

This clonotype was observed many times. The CDR3 region is CASSPGTGLVTQYF. The CDR3 DNA reads TGTGCCAGCAGTCCCGGGACAGGCCTAGTGACCCAGTACTTC. The chain couples TRBV12-3 or TRBV12-4 to TRBJ2-5; the match to TRBD1 covers 8 bases. The CDR3 sequence is 14 residues long. V lost 5 bases to trimming and J lost 7 bases; unmatched junction nucleotides: 9.

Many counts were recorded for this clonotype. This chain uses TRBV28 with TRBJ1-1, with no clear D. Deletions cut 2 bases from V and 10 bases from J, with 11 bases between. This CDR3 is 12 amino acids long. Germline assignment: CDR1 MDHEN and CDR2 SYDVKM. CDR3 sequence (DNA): TGTGCCAGCAGTTTAGGTGCGGGCCGAGCTTTCTTT. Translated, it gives CASSLGAGRAFF.

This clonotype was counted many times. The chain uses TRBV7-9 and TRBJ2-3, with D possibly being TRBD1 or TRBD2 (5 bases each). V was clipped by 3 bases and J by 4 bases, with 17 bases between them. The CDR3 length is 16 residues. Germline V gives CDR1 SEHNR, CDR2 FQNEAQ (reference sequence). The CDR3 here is CASSFTRGEDADTQYF. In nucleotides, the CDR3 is TGTGCCAGCAGCTTTACTAGGGGAGAAGATGCAGATACGCAGTATTTT.

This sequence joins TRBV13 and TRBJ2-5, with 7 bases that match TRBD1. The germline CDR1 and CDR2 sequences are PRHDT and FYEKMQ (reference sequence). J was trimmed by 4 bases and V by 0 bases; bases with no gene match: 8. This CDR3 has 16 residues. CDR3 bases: TGTGCCAGCAGCTTAGGCCTCCAGGGGGACGGAGAGACCCAGTACTTC. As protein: CASSLGLQGDGETQYF.

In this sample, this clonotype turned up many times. The CDR3 DNA is TGTGCCACCTCCTTTCGGGGGAGAATGACTGAAGCTTTCTTT. This translates into CATSFRGRMTEAFF. This chain links TRBV28 with TRBJ1-1; a weak D match, TRBD1 (5 bases). The germline gives CDR1 MDHEN, CDR2 SYDVKM. This CDR3 is 14 amino acids long. Trimming shortened V by 10 bases and J by 5 bases, and 20 bases separated the two germline ends. Together with reference TRBV28 and TRBJ1-1, the CDR3 gives the full variable domain: DVKVTQSSRYLVKRTGEKVFLECVQDMDHENMFWYRQDPGLGLRLIYFSYDVKMKEKGDIPEGYSVSREKKERFSLILESASTNQTSMYLCATSFRGRMTEAFFGQGTRLTVV.

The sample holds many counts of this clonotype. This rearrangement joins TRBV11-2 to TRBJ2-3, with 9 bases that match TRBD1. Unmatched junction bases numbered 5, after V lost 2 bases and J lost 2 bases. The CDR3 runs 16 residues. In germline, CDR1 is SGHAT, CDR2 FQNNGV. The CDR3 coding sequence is TGTGCCAGCAGCTTAATGGGACAGGGAAACACAGATACGCAGTATTTT. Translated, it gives CASSLMGQGNTDTQYF.

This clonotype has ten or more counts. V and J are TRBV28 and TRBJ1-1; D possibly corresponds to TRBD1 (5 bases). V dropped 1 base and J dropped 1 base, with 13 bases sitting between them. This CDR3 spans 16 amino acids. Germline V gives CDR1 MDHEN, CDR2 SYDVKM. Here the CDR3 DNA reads TGTGCCAGCAGTTTATCCGGCTTGAGGGGGAACACTGAAGCTTTCTTT. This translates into CASSLSGLRGNTEAFF.

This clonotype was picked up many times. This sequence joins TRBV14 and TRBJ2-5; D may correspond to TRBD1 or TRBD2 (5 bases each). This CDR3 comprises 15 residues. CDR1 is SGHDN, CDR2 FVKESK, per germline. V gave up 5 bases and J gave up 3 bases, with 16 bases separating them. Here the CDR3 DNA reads TGTGCCAGCAGCGTGGGACGCGGGCACAAAGAGACCCAGTACTTC. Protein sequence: CASSVGRGHKETQYF.

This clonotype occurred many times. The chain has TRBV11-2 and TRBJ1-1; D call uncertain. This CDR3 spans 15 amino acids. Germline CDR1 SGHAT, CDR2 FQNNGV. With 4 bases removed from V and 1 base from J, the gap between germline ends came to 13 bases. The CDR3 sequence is CASSSITAWNTEAFF. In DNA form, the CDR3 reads TGTGCCAGCAGCTCCATCACGGCCTGGAACACTGAAGCTTTCTTT. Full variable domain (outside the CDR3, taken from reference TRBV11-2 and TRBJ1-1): EAGVAQSPRYKIIEKRQSVAFWCNPISGHATLYWYQQILGQGPKLLIQFQNNGVVDDSQLPKDRFSAERLKGVDSTLKIQPAKLEDSAVYLCASSSITAWNTEAFFGQGTRLTVV.

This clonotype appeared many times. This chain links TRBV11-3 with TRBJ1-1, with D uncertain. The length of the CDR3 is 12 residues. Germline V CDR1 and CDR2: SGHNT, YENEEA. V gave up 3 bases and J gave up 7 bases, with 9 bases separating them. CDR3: CASSFRMGEAFF. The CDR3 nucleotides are TGTGCCAGCAGCTTCAGGATGGGTGAAGCTTTCTTT.

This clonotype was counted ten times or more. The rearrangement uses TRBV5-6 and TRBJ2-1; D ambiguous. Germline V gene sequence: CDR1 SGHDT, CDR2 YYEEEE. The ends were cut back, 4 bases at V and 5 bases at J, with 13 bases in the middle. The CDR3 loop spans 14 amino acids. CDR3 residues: CASSAGFRDNEQFF. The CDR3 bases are TGTGCCAGCAGCGCAGGTTTCCGGGACAATGAGCAGTTCTTC.

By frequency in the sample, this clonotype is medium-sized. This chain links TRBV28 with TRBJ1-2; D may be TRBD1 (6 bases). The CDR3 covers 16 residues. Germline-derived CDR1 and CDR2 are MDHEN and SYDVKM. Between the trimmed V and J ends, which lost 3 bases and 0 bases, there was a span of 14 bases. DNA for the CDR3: TGTGCCAGCAGTTTCGGTCAGGGGCTAGCTAACTATGGCTACACCTTC. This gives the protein CASSFGQGLANYGYTF.

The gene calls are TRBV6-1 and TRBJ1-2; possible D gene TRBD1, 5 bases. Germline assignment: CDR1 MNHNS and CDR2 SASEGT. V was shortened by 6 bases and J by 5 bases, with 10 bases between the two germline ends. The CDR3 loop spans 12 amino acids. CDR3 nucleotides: TGTGCCAGCAGGCAGGGCCCTTATGGCTACACCTTC. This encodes CASRQGPYGYTF.

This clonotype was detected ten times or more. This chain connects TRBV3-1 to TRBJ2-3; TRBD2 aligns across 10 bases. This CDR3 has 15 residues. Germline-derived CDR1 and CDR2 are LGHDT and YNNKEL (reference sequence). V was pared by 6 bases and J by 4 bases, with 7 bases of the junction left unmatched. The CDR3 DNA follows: TGTGCCAGCAGTCTAGGAGCGGGGGGGGCAGATACGCAGTATTTT. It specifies CASSLGAGGADTQYF.

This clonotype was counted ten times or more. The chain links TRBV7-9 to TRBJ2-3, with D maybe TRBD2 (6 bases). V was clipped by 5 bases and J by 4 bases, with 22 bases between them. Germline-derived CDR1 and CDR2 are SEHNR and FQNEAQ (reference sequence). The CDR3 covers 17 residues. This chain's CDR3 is CASSIRVSGTLPDTQYF. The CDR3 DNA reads TGTGCCAGCAGCATCCGGGTTAGCGGCACCCTTCCAGATACGCAGTATTTT. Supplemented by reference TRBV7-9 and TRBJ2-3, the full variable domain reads DTGVSQNPRHKITKRGQNVTFRCDPISEHNRLYWYRQTLGQGPEFLTYFQNEAQLEKSRLLSDRFSAERPKGSFSTLEIQRTEQGDSAMYLCASSIRVSGTLPDTQYFGPGTRLTVL.

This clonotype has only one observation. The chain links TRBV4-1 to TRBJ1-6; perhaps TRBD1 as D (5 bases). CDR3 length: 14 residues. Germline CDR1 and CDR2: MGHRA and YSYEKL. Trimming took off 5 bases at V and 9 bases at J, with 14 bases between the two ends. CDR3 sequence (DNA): TGCGCCAGCAGCAAGAGTCAAAGGGGTTCACCCCTCCACTTT. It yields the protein CASSKSQRGSPLHF.

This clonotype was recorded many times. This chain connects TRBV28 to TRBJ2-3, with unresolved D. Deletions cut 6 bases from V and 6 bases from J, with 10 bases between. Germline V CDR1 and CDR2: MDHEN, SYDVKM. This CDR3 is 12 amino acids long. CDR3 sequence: CASSPLMDTQYF. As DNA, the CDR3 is TGTGCCAGCAGCCCGCTAATGGATACGCAGTATTTT.